Listed below are T cell receptor beta chains from one sample, sequenced in a study of T cells in Graves' hyperthyroidism and ophthalmopathy. Via MiXCR, TCRdb re-called the multiplex PCR reads, giving one row per CDR3 protein. The top ten clones hold about 3.3% of a sample with around 56,000 distinct CDR3 sequences, around 53% of them seen once. The sequencing input was blood. These receptors originate from a woman aged 55-75 years with Graves' ophthalmopathy. The CDR3 runs from the conserved cysteine through the conserved F or W. The D gene is left open where the match is weak. Rows give clone size only sometimes, using once, few, many, or a class for an expanded clone.

d_call	v_call	j_call	clone_size	cdr3_aa	cdr3_nt
TRBD1	TRBV15	TRBJ2-7	many	CATSPGGVGTYEQYF	TGTGCCACCAGCCCAGGGGGCGTCGGGACCTACGAGCAGTACTTC
TRBD1	TRBV5-1	TRBJ2-7	NA	CASIKGQVFSYEQYF	TGCGCCAGCATTAAGGGACAGGTCTTCTCCTACGAGCAGTACTTC
NA	TRBV5-8	TRBJ2-3	many	CASSFKGTDTQYF	TGTGCCAGCAGCTTTAAAGGAACCGATACGCAGTATTTT
NA	TRBV2	TRBJ1-2	NA	CASTTEAGNTEAFFDRNYGYTF	NA
NA	TRBV20-1	TRBJ2-2	NA	CSATQGTGELLF	TGCAGTGCTACGCAGGGCACCGGGGAGCTGCTTTTC
NA	TRBV7-9	TRBJ2-1	many	CASSLEVGGNEQFF	TGTGCCAGCAGCTTAGAGGTAGGGGGTAATGAGCAGTTCTTC
NA	TRBV28	TRBJ2-6	NA	CASSRPEVFSGANVLTF	TGTGCCAGCAGCCGCCCAGAAGTCTTCTCTGGGGCCAACGTCCTGACTTTC
NA	TRBV12-3/TRBV12-4	TRBJ1-5	many	CASSLDRARQPQHF	TGTGCCAGCAGTTTAGACAGGGCTAGGCAGCCCCAGCATTTT
NA	TRBV9	TRBJ1-1	NA	CASSALENTEALF	TGTGCCAGCAGCGCCCTAGAGAACACTGAAGCTCTCTTT
TRBD1	TRBV2	TRBJ2-5	NA	CASETGQGQETQYF	TGTGCTAGCGAAACGGGACAGGGCCAAGAGACCCAGTACTTC
TRBD2	TRBV7-6	TRBJ2-5	once	CASSLAARTSGRAEETQYF	TGTGCCAGCAGCTTAGCGGCTAGGACTAGCGGGAGGGCGGAAGAGACCCAGTACTTC
NA	TRBV5-1	TRBJ2-2	NA	CASSSMAADTGELFF	TGCGCCAGCAGCTCGATGGCAGCGGACACCGGGGAGCTGTTTTTT
NA	TRBV19	TRBJ1-5	many	CASSTDGTSNQPQHF	TGTGCCAGTAGTACCGACGGGACAAGTAATCAGCCCCAGCATTTT
NA	TRBV4-2	TRBJ1-1	once	CASSQGGGGNTGAFF	TGTGCCAGCAGCCAAGGGGGCGGGGGGAACACTGGAGCTTTCTTT